Reported below is one T cell receptor (beta chain). Its antigen has not been determined. Base quality data are lacking; no much larger clone is found one base away. This sample stems from a study of OX40 agonist ivuxolimab in advanced cancers. About the study as a whole: The costimulatory receptor OX40 (CD134) was targeted by ivuxolimab, a fully human IgG2 agonistic monoclonal antibody. Intravenous ivuxolimab was administered to patients every 2 weeks at six dose levels: 0.01, 0.1, 0.3, 1.5, 3 and 10 mg/kg. Among the roughly 54 dose-escalation patients, 19 had hepatocellular carcinoma, 15 or so melanoma, 9 renal cell carcinoma and 9 head and neck cancer. In the dose-escalation cohort, more than 75% of patients were male, and the mean age was approximately 55 years, with a range of about 23 to 85. Patients were allowed to have had prior anti-PD-1, anti-PD-L1 or anti-CTLA-4 therapy, and around 43% of the dose-escalation patients had been treated with checkpoint inhibitors. Three dose-escalation patients achieved partial responses, one with hepatocellular carcinoma and two with cutaneous melanoma. The purpose of peripheral TCRbeta sequencing was to test whether ivuxolimab changed TCR sequence diversity and led to clonal T-cell expansion. The paper reports the monotherapy dose-escalation portion (N = 52 patients) of the phase I ivuxolimab trial. Study-wide findings and limitations: Low levels of normalized T-cell clonal expansion were also seen in some patients who did not respond. The antigen specificity of the clonally expanded peripheral T cells was not determined. In the 0.1-3.0 mg/kg groups, partial responders had among the lowest normalized peripheral clonal expansion, particularly in CD8+ T cells. At doses of 0.1 to 3.0 mg/kg, clonal expansion of both CD4+ and CD8+ T cells in blood was seen between baseline and week 6. On average, CD8+ T cells showed more expanded clones than CD4+ T cells after ivuxolimab.

Genomic DNA was isolated from the sorted cells so that the TCRbeta CDR3 region could be sequenced. TCRbeta CDR3 regions were sequenced using the immunoSEQ Assay. This immuneACCESS table, as held by TCRdb, lists in-frame sequences with V and J called but not all clones. Of the missing ones, under half trace to an unresolved V gene in checked studies; the others have no known cause. The sample profile shows tens of thousands of clones; roughly nine tenths of them were found once. Roughly 25% of the sample is in the top ten clones. The junction carries 12 bases between V and J, which are trimmed by 0 bases and 11 bases respectively. As encoded in the germline V gene, CDR1 is SGHDT while CDR2 is YYEEEE. The CDR3 has 12 amino acids, counting the end cysteine and phenylalanine. Of all the DNA, just the CDR3 is kept, 36 bases in frame from base 1. Patients with a history of autoimmune disease or receiving systemic immunosuppression were excluded from the trial. Peripheral blood for TCR sequencing was drawn from every dose cohort at baseline, at cycle 4 day 1 and at cycle 7 day 1. Samples were obtained from an open-label, multicenter, first-in-human phase I dose-escalation trial of ivuxolimab. Adults with locally advanced or metastatic head and neck squamous cell, hepatocellular, melanoma or renal cell carcinoma were enrolled in the trial. CD4+ and CD8+ T cells were sorted separately from peripheral blood before TCR sequencing.

This sequence was found in an adult with an advanced solid tumor such as melanoma, head and neck, liver or kidney cancer. This specimen was CD4+ or CD8+ T cells sorted from blood, taken in a trial of the OX40 agonist ivuxolimab. The chain joins TRBV5-6 to TRBJ2-7, with TRBD1 perhaps the D gene, on 6 matching bases. The nucleotide sequence is given as TGTGCCAGCAGCTTGGGGGGGCGGACCGAGTACTTC. It translates to CASSLGGRTEYF.